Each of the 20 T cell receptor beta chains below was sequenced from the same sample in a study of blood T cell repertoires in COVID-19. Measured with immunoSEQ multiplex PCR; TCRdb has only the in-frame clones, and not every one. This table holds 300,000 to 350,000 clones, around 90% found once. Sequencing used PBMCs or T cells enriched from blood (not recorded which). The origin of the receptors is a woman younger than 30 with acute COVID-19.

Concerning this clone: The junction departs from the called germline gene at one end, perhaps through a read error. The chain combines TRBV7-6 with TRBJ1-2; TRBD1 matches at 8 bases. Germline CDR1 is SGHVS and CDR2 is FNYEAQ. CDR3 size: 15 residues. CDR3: CASSLEGTGGYGYTF. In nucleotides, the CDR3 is TGTGCCAGCAGCTTAGAGGGAACAGGGGGTTATGGCTACACCTTT.

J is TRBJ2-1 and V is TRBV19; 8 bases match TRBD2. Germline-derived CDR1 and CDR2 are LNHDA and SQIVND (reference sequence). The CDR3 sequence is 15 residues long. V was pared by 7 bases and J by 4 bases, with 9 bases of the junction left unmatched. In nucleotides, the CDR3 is TGTGCCAGTAATAAAGCGGGAGATCAGTACAATGAGCAGTTCTTC. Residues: CASNKAGDQYNEQFF. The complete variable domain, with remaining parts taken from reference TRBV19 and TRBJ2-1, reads DGGITQSPKYLFRKEGQNVTLSCEQNLNHDAMYWYRQDPGQGLRLIYYSQIVNDFQKGDIAEGYSVSREKKESFPLTVTSAQKNPTAFYLCASNKAGDQYNEQFFGPGTRLTVL.

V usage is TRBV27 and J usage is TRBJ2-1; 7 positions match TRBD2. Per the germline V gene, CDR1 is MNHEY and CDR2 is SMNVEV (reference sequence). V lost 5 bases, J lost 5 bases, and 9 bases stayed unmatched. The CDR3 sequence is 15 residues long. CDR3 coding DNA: TGTGCCAGCAGTCTTGGGTGGGAGGGAGACAATGAGCAGTTCTTC. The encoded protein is CASSLGWEGDNEQFF.

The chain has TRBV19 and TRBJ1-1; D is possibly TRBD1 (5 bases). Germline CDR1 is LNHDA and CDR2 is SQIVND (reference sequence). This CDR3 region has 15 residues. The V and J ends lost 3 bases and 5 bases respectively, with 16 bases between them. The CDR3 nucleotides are TGTGCCAGTAGTATTGATCAGGGAAGGCGGACTGAAGCTTTCTTT. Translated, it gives CASSIDQGRRTEAFF.

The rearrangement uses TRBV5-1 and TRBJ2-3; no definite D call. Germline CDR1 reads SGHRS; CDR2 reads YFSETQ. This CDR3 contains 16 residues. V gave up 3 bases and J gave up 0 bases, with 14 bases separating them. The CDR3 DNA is TGCGCCAGCAGCTCCGCCCGAGGCACTAGCACAGATACGCAGTATTTT. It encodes CASSSARGTSTDTQYF.

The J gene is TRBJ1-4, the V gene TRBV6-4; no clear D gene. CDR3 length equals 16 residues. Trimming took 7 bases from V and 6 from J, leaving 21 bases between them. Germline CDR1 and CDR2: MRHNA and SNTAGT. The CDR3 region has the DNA TGTGCCAGCAACCATGTCGACACCGGCCAAGATGAAAAACTGTTTTTT. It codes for CASNHVDTGQDEKLFF.

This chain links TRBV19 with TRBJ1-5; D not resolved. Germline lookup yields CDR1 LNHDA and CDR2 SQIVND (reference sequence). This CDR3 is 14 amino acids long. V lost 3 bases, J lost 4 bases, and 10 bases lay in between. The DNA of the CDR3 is TGTGCCAGTAGTATGGGTCGGGGAAATCAGCCCCAGCATTTT. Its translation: CASSMGRGNQPQHF.

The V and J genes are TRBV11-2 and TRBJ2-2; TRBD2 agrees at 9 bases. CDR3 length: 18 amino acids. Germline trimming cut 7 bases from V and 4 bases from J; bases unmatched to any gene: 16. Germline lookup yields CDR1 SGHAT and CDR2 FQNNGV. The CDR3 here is CASNPRKLAGVPTGELFF. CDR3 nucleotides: TGTGCCAGCAACCCCCGCAAATTAGCGGGAGTTCCCACCGGGGAGCTGTTTTTT. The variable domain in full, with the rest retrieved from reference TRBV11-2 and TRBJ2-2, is EAGVAQSPRYKIIEKRQSVAFWCNPISGHATLYWYQQILGQGPKLLIQFQNNGVVDDSQLPKDRFSAERLKGVDSTLKIQPAKLEDSAVYLCASNPRKLAGVPTGELFFGEGSRLTVL.

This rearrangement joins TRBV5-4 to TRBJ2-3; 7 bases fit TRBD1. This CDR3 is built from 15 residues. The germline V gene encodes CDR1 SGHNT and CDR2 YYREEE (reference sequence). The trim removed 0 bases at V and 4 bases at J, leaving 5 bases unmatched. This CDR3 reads CASSLEGAVPDTQYF. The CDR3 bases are TGTGCCAGCAGCTTGGAGGGGGCAGTTCCAGATACGCAGTATTTT.

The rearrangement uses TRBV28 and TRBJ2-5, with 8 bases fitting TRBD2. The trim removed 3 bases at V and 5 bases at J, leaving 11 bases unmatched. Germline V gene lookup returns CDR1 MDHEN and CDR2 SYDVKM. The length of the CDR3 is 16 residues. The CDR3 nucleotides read TGTGCCAGCAGTTTTCAAGCGGGAGCAGTCTCTGAGACCCAGTACTTC. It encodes CASSFQAGAVSETQYF.

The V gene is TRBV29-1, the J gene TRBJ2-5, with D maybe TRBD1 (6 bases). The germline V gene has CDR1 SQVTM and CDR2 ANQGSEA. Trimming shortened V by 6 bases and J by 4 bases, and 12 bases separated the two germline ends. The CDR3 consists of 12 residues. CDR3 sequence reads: CSVHRVLETQYF. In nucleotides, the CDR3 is TGCAGCGTCCACAGGGTGTTAGAGACCCAGTACTTC.

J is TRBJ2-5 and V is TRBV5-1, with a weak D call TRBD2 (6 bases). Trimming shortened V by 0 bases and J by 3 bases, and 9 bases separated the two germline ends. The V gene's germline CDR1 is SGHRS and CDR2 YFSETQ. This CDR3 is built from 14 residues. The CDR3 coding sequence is TGCGCCAGCAGCTTGGGGACTACCAAAGAGACCCAGTACTTC. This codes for CASSLGTTKETQYF.

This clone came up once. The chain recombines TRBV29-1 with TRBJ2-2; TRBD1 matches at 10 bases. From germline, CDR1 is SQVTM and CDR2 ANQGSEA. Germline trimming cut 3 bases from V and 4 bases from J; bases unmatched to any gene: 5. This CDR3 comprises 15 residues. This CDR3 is CSVDGGQGITGELFF. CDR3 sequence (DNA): TGCAGCGTTGATGGGGGACAGGGGATCACCGGGGAGCTGTTTTTT.

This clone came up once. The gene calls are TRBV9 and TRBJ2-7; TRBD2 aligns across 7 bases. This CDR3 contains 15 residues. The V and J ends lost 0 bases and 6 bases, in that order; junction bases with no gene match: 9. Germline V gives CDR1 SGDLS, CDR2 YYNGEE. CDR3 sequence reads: CASSVGGGVFFEQYF. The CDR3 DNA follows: TGTGCCAGCAGCGTAGGGGGAGGGGTGTTTTTCGAGCAGTACTTC.

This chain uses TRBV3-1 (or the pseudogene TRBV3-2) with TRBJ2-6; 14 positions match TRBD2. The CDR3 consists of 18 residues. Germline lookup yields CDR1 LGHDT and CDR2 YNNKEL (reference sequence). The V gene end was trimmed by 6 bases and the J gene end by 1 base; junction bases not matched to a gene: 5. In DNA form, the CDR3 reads TGTGCCAGCAGGAGACTAGCGGGAGGGCCGTCTGGGGCCAACGTCCTGACTTTC. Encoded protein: CASRRLAGGPSGANVLTF.

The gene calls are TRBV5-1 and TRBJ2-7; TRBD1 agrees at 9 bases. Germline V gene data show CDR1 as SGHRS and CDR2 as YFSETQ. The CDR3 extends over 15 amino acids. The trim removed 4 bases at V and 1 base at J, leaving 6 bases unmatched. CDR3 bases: TGCGCCAGCAGCGGCGGGACAGGGCTTTCCTACGAGCAGTACTTC. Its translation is CASSGGTGLSYEQYF.

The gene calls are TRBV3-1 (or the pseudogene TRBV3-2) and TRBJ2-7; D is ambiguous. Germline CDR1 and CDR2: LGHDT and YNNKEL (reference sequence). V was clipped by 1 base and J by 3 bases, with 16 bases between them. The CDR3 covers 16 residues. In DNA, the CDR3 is TGTGCCAGCAGCCAAGGGTACGAGACAATAGACTACGAGCAGTACTTC. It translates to CASSQGYETIDYEQYF.

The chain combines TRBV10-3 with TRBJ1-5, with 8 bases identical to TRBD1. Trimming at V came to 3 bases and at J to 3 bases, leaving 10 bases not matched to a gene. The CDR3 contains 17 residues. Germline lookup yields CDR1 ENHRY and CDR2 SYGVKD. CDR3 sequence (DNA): TGTGCCATCAGTGACCCAGGGGGCGCGGAAGTCAATCAGCCCCAGCATTTT. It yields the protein CAISDPGGAEVNQPQHF.

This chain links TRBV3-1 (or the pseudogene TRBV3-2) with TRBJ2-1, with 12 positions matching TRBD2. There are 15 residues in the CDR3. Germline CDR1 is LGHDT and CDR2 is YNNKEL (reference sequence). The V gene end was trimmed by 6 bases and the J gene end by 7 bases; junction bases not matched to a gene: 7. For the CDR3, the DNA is TGTGCCAGCAGACTAGCGGGAGGTGGGTCGAATGAGCAGTTCTTC. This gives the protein CASRLAGGGSNEQFF.

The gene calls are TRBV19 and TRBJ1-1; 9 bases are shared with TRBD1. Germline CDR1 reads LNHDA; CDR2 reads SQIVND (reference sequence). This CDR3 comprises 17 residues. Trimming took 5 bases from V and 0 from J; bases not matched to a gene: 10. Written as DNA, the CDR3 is TGTGCCAGTAGTTGGGGGGGACAGGGCCTAATGAACACTGAAGCTTTCTTT. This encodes CASSWGGQGLMNTEAFF.